Below, 9 T cell receptor beta chains from the same sample are listed, as sequenced in a study of T cells in Graves' hyperthyroidism and ophthalmopathy. Regions amplified from RNA transcripts were the TCR beta CDR3 regions. The TCR CDR3 first-round RT-PCR relied on the HTBI primer set. TCRdb reprocessed the multiplex PCR reads with MiXCR, giving one entry per CDR3 protein. The top ten hold about 11% of the sample, which has about 380,000 distinct CDR3 sequences, about 15% seen once. Specimen: blood. These receptors all stem from an older woman with Graves' hyperthyroidism.

The sample holds many counts of this clonotype. The chain uses TRBV12-3 or TRBV12-4 and TRBJ2-7; 8 nucleotides align to TRBD1. V lost 5 bases to trimming and J lost 7 bases; unmatched junction nucleotides: 4. The CDR3 is made up of 12 amino acids. The CDR3 sequence: CASSPGGWEQYF. CDR3 in DNA: TGTGCCAGCAGTCCAGGGGGCTGGGAGCAGTACTTC.

The sample holds many counts of this clonotype. The chain couples TRBV5-1 to TRBJ2-3; the D is unclear. V lost 0 bases and J lost 0, with 5 bases in between. The CDR3 has 14 residues. The germline V gene encodes CDR1 SGHRS and CDR2 YFSETQ. This CDR3 reads CASSLGYSTDTQYF. CDR3 DNA: TGCGCCAGCAGCTTGGGTTATAGCACAGATACGCAGTATTTT.

The V and J genes are TRBV5-1 and TRBJ2-2, with D unresolved. The CDR3 contains 14 residues. Per germline, CDR1 SGHRS and CDR2 YFSETQ. V was pared by 9 bases and J by 0 bases, with 12 bases between. The CDR3 region has the DNA TGCGCCACTAAGACTGAACCGAACACCGGGGAGCTGTTTTTT. This translates into CATKTEPNTGELFF.

At least ten counts were recorded for this clonotype. The chain joins TRBV28 to TRBJ2-7; 14 bases are shared with TRBD2. The CDR3 totals 15 residues. The V gene end was trimmed by 4 bases and the J gene end by 7 bases; junction bases not matched to a gene: 6. Germline CDR1 is MDHEN and CDR2 is SYDVKM. In DNA form, the CDR3 reads TGTGCCAGCAGTTCCTCGGGACTAGCGGGAGATGAGCAGTACTTC. It is translated as CASSSSGLAGDEQYF.

As to this clonotype: The junction differs from germline at one of its ends, possibly a read error. CDR3 sequence (DNA): TGCGCCAGCAGATTGGGACCGAGCTCCTACGAGCAGTACTTC. Its protein product is CASRLGPSSYEQYF. The chain employs TRBV5-1 and TRBJ2-7; D could derive from TRBD1 or TRBD2 (5 bases each). The CDR3 has 14 amino acids. CDR1 SGHRS and CDR2 YFSETQ come from the germline V gene.

This clonotype showed up just a few times. The V call is TRBV29-1, the J call TRBJ2-2, with D perhaps given as TRBD1 or TRBD2 (5 bases each). Trimming removed 6 bases from V and 10 bases from J, with 15 bases in between. The CDR3 length is 12 residues. Germline CDR1 SQVTM, CDR2 ANQGSEA. CDR3 amino acids: CSVGEPLLELFF. The CDR3 bases are TGCAGCGTGGGGGAGCCCCTTCTGGAGCTGTTTTTT.

The V call is TRBV10-3, the J call TRBJ2-5; 10 bases are a match to TRBD1. Germline V gene lookup returns CDR1 ENHRY and CDR2 SYGVKD. The length of the CDR3 is 15 residues. Trimming cost V 7 bases and J 1 base; bases outside gene matches: 6. CDR3 sequence (DNA): TGTGCCATCACCAGCGGGACAGGGGCCCAAGAGACCCAGTACTTC. The encoded protein is CAITSGTGAQETQYF.

This clonotype was seen many times. The chain recombines TRBV20-1 with TRBJ2-3; no clear D. Germline loops: CDR1 DFQATT, CDR2 SNEGSKA (reference sequence). The CDR3 has 14 amino acids. Between the trimmed V and J ends, which lost 2 bases and 0 bases, there was a span of 9 bases. The CDR3 region is CSARPTGSTDTQYF. Written as DNA, the CDR3 is TGCAGTGCTAGACCTACTGGGAGCACAGATACGCAGTATTTT.

As to this clonotype: A read error is possible here, since a much larger clone lies one base away. The V and J genes are TRBV14 and TRBJ2-5; maybe TRBD1 (6 bases). This CDR3 comprises 13 residues. Germline loops: CDR1 SGHDN, CDR2 FVKESK. Deletions cut 3 bases from V and 4 bases from J, with 9 bases between. The CDR3 loop reads CASSQRGTETQYF. As DNA, the CDR3 is TGTGCCAGCAGCCAGAGGGGGACAGAGACCCAGTACTTC.